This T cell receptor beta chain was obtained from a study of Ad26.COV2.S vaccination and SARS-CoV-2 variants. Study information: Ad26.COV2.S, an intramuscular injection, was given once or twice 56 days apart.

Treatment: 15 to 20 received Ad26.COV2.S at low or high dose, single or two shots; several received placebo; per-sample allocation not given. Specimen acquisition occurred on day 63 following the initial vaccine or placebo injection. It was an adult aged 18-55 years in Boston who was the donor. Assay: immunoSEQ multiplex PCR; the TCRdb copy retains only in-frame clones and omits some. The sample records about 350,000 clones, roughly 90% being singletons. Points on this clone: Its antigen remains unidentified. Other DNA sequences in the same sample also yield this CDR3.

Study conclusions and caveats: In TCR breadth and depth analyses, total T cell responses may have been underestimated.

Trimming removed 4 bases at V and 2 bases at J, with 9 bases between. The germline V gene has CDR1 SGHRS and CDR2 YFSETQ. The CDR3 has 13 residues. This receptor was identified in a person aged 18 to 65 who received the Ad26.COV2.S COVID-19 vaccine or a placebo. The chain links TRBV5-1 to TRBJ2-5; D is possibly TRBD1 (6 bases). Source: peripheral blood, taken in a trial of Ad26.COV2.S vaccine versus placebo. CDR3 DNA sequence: TGCGCCAGCAGCCCTACAGGGCAAGAGACCCAGTACTTC. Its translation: CASSPTGQETQYF. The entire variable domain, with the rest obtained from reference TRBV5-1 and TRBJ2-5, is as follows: KAGVTQTPRYLIKTRGQQVTLSCSPISGHRSVSWYQQTPGQGLQFLFEYFSETQRNKGNFPGRFSGRQFSNSRSEMNVSTLELGDSALYLCASSPTGQETQYFGPGTRLLVL.